The next 26 T cell receptor beta chains were all read from a single sample in a study of blood T cells in healthy people across ages. A sample-barcoded 5' primer and a J-beta primer mix were used in a second PCR of about 6 to 11 cycles. In TCRdb, the 5' RACE reads were re-called with MiXCR into one record per CDR3 protein. The sample includes over a million distinct CDR3 sequences, more than 35% of them seen just once. Specimen: blood. The receptors stem from an older woman in good health.

This chain joins TRBV5-1 and TRBJ2-7; 11 bases are shared with TRBD1. Looked up from germline, CDR1 is SGHRS and CDR2 is YFSETQ. Unmatched junction bases numbered 15, after V lost 4 bases and J lost 9 bases. CDR3 length: 16 amino acids. The CDR3 sequence: CASSPTPGQGEWGQYF. CDR3 DNA sequence: TGCGCCAGCAGCCCGACACCGGGACAGGGGGAGTGGGGGCAGTACTTC.

The gene calls are TRBV2 and TRBJ2-4, with D perhaps matching TRBD1 or TRBD2 (5 bases each). CDR1 is SNHLY and CDR2 is FYNNEI in the germline V gene. V gave up 5 bases and J gave up 13 bases, with 21 bases separating them. This CDR3 has 14 amino acids. The CDR3 sequence is CASSQKRDVGEQYF. DNA of the CDR3: TGTGCCAGCAGTCAAAAAAGGGACGTTGGAGAGCAGTACTTC. The full variable domain, rest sourced from reference TRBV2 and TRBJ2-4, is EPEVTQTPSHQVTQMGQEVILRCVPISNHLYFYWYRQILGQKVEFLVSFYNNEISEKSEIFDDQFSVERPDGSNFTLKIRSTKLEDSAMYFCASSQKRDVGEQYFGAGTRLSVL.

This clonotype has only a few counts. The chain couples TRBV9 to TRBJ2-5; D might be TRBD2 (5 bases). The J call may be in error: the DNA end matches TRBJ2-7 better. The CDR3 is 14 amino acids. Germline lookup yields CDR1 SGDLS and CDR2 YYNGEE. CDR3 nucleotide sequence: TGTGCCAGCAGCGTAGCTCTGGGAGTGGGCGAGCAGTACTTC. Its translation is CASSVALGVGEQYF.

This chain joins TRBV5-6 and TRBJ2-7; either TRBD1 or TRBD2 may fit D (7 bases each). V was trimmed by 4 bases and J by 3 bases, leaving 20 bases between them. There are 16 residues in the CDR3. CDR1 SGHDT and CDR2 YYEEEE come from the germline V gene. In DNA form, the CDR3 reads TGTGCCAGCAGCCCCCGGGGGAGGGACAGACACTACGAGCAGTACTTC. It codes for CASSPRGRDRHYEQYF.

The gene calls are TRBV29-1 and TRBJ1-2, with 9 bases matching TRBD1. This CDR3 region has 13 residues. V shed 7 bases, J shed 3 bases, and the junction held 6 bases outside the gene matches. Looked up from germline, CDR1 is SQVTM and CDR2 is ANQGSEA. This CDR3 is CSGGTGSYYGYTF. DNA for the CDR3: TGCAGCGGAGGGACAGGGAGTTACTATGGCTACACCTTC.

This chain's CDR3 is CSGGTGTNEQFF. CDR3 coding DNA: TGCAGCGGAGGAACAGGGACCAATGAGCAGTTCTTC. The chain employs TRBV29-1 and TRBJ2-1; tentative D call: TRBD1 (6 bases). This CDR3 is 12 amino acids long. Germline V CDR1 and CDR2: SQVTM, ANQGSEA. V was shortened by 7 bases and J by 6 bases, with 13 bases between the two germline ends.

This clonotype was detected only a few times. V usage is TRBV5-6 and J usage is TRBJ2-7; D might be TRBD2 (5 bases). Germline lookup yields CDR1 SGHDT and CDR2 YYEEEE. V was pared by 2 bases and J by 6 bases, with 9 bases between. The CDR3 length is 12 residues. Written as DNA, the CDR3 is TGTGCCAGCAGCTTCGGCGGGCGCGAGCAGTACTTC. Translated: CASSFGGREQYF.

This chain connects TRBV11-2 to TRBJ2-1; D is uncertain. V was cut by 5 bases and J by 7 bases, with 12 bases left in between. From germline, CDR1 is SGHAT and CDR2 FQNNGV. There are 13 residues in the CDR3. CDR3 sequence: CASSRAWNNEQFF. The CDR3 DNA is TGTGCCAGCAGCCGAGCCTGGAATAATGAGCAGTTCTTC.

In nucleotides, the CDR3 is TGTGCCAGCAGCGTCGACTCGGGGGGTCGTAATGAAAAACTGTTTTTT. Amino acid sequence: CASSVDSGGRNEKLFF. This chain uses TRBV9 with TRBJ1-4; D is perhaps TRBD1 (5 bases). Trimming removed 2 bases from V and 4 bases from J, with 15 bases in between. CDR3 size: 16 residues. Per germline, CDR1 SGDLS and CDR2 YYNGEE.

This clonotype was recorded a few times. This chain's CDR3 is CASRTIAGGGFIYEQYF. DNA for the CDR3: TGTGCCAGCAGGACGATAGCGGGAGGGGGTTTTATCTACGAGCAGTACTTC. The chain has TRBV28 and TRBJ2-7, with 11 bases that match TRBD2. Germline assignment: CDR1 MDHEN and CDR2 SYDVKM. With 6 bases clipped from V and 3 bases from J, the junction kept 13 bases outside the gene matches. This CDR3 contains 17 residues. Supplemented by reference TRBV28 and TRBJ2-7, the full variable domain reads DVKVTQSSRYLVKRTGEKVFLECVQDMDHENMFWYRQDPGLGLRLIYFSYDVKMKEKGDIPEGYSVSREKKERFSLILESASTNQTSMYLCASRTIAGGGFIYEQYFGPGTRLTVT.

The V call is TRBV7-2, the J call TRBJ1-5; TRBD1 agrees at 8 bases. Trimming removed 6 bases from V and 6 bases from J; junction bases left unmatched: 10. There are 15 residues in the CDR3. CDR1 and CDR2 (germline): SGHTA, FQGNSA. The chain's CDR3 is CASRSGGLPGQPQHF. The CDR3 DNA follows: TGTGCCAGCAGGTCAGGGGGCCTACCTGGTCAGCCCCAGCATTTT.

This clonotype has just a few counts. The chain uses TRBV10-3 and TRBJ2-5, with 9 positions matching TRBD2. The CDR3 totals 11 residues. Germline V gives CDR1 ENHRY, CDR2 SYGVKD. The V and J ends lost 8 bases and 5 bases, in that order; junction bases with no gene match: 0. The DNA of the CDR3 is TGTGCCATCGGGACTAGCGAGACCCAGTACTTC. Protein product: CAIGTSETQYF.

The sample holds a few counts of this clonotype. The rearrangement uses TRBV6-1 and TRBJ1-4; TRBD1 might be the D (6 bases). Per germline, CDR1 MNHNS and CDR2 SASEGT. Trimming removed 4 bases at V and 8 bases at J, with 11 bases between. This CDR3 has 13 residues. Here the CDR3 DNA reads TGTGCCAGCAGTGTGGCAGGGGAAGAAAAACTGTTTTTT. Translating gives CASSVAGEEKLFF.

The CDR3 DNA sequence: TGTGCCAGCAGTCACCACGGGGGCGCTGGGGCCAACGTCCTGACTTTC. As protein: CASSHHGGAGANVLTF. The gene calls are TRBV7-9 and TRBJ2-6, with D perhaps matching TRBD1 or TRBD2 (6 bases each). Trimming removed 6 bases from V and 2 bases from J, with 14 bases in between. The CDR3 runs to 16 residues. Germline lookup yields CDR1 SEHNR and CDR2 FQNEAQ (reference sequence).

This clonotype was counted many times. The chain's CDR3 is CASSIPPYEQYF. CDR3 sequence (DNA): TGTGCCAGCAGCATACCGCCTTACGAGCAGTACTTC. This chain uses TRBV7-9 with TRBJ2-7; D gene ambiguous. This CDR3 is built from 12 residues. The V end was cut by 5 bases, the J end by 4 bases, with 9 bases between. Germline CDR1 SEHNR, CDR2 FQNEAQ (reference sequence).

This clonotype has a handful of counts. V and J are TRBV20-1 and TRBJ2-7; 14 nucleotides align to TRBD2. This CDR3 spans 14 amino acids. Germline V gives CDR1 DFQATT, CDR2 SNEGSKA (reference sequence). In DNA form, the CDR3 reads TGCAGCGCCACCGGGACTAGCGGGAGTTACGAGCAGTACTTC. Amino acid sequence: CSATGTSGSYEQYF.

This sequence joins TRBV7-8 and TRBJ2-7; no definite D call. V was clipped by 1 base and J by 2 bases, with 12 bases between them. Per the germline V gene, CDR1 is SGHVS and CDR2 is FQNEAQ. This CDR3 has 15 residues. CDR3 residues: CASSLERLFTYEQYF. CDR3 in DNA: TGTGCCAGCAGCTTAGAGAGACTCTTTACCTACGAGCAGTACTTC.

The gene calls are TRBV6-6 and TRBJ2-3, with TRBD2 matching over 7 bases. Trimming at V came to 5 bases and at J to 5 bases, leaving 4 bases not matched to a gene. CDR1 and CDR2 (germline): MNHNY, SVGAGI (reference sequence). The CDR3 is 13 residues long. CDR3 in amino acids: CASSNLAGDTQYF. CDR3 bases: TGTGCCAGCAGTAATTTAGCGGGAGATACGCAGTATTTT.

The rearrangement joins TRBV7-9 to TRBJ2-7; 8 bases fit TRBD2. With 5 bases clipped from V and 2 bases from J, the junction kept 11 bases outside the gene matches. The CDR3 has 16 residues. CDR1 and CDR2 from the germline V gene are SEHNR and FQNEAQ (reference sequence). CDR3 DNA: TGTGCCAGCAGCCCGGGCGGACTAGCTGCAACCTACGAGCAGTACTTC. Protein sequence: CASSPGGLAATYEQYF.

The genes are TRBV28 and TRBJ2-7, with D perhaps TRBD1 (6 bases). The CDR3 runs 14 residues. V lost 6 bases and J lost 5, with 17 bases in between. CDR1 and CDR2 (germline): MDHEN, SYDVKM. The CDR3 loop reads CASRTTGWFHEQYF. In DNA form, the CDR3 reads TGTGCCAGCAGGACCACAGGGTGGTTCCACGAGCAGTACTTC.

The chain carries TRBV24-1 and TRBJ2-2; D remains ambiguous. Per the germline V gene, CDR1 is KGHDR and CDR2 is SFDVKD. This CDR3 region has 12 residues. V was trimmed by 3 bases and J by 6 bases, leaving 4 bases between them. In nucleotides, the CDR3 is TGTGCCACCAGTGATAAGGCCGGGGAGCTGTTTTTT. It codes for CATSDKAGELFF.

This chain connects TRBV7-9 to TRBJ1-2, with 9 bases matching TRBD1. J gave up 7 bases and V 6 bases, and 12 bases lay outside the gene matches. CDR1 is SEHNR, CDR2 FQNEAQ, per germline (reference sequence). There are 15 residues in the CDR3. The CDR3 nucleotides read TGTGCCAGCAGTATCGGAACCGGGACAGGGCTTGGCTACACCTTC. It yields the protein CASSIGTGTGLGYTF.

The rearrangement uses TRBV7-9 and TRBJ2-4, with D possibly being TRBD2 (6 bases). Germline V lookup: CDR1 SEHNR, CDR2 FQNEAQ (reference sequence). This CDR3 contains 16 residues. V was clipped by 1 base and J by 3 bases, with 13 bases between them. CDR3 DNA sequence: TGTGCCAGCAGCTTAGGGCGGGGAGAGGGCAAAAACATTCAGTACTTC. It encodes CASSLGRGEGKNIQYF.

This chain uses TRBV4-3 with TRBJ2-2; D gene ambiguous. The CDR3 length is 15 residues. Trimming took 3 bases from V and 2 from J, leaving 10 bases between them. CDR1 and CDR2 from the germline V gene are LGHNA and YSLEER. The DNA of the CDR3 is TGCGCCAGCAGCCAGCAACAGAGTAACACCGGGGAGCTGTTTTTT. Translated, it gives CASSQQQSNTGELFF.

This chain joins TRBV20-1 and TRBJ2-2; D remains unclear. The CDR3 has 14 amino acids. Germline V gene lookup returns CDR1 DFQATT and CDR2 SNEGSKA (reference sequence). Trimming took off 2 bases at V and 7 bases at J, with 14 bases between the two ends. CDR3 sequence (DNA): TGCAGTGCTAGATCCAATCTTGTGGGCGGGGAGCTGTTTTTT. It specifies CSARSNLVGGELFF.

The chain uses TRBV28 and TRBJ1-4; D possibly corresponds to TRBD1 (5 bases). Germline values: CDR1 MDHEN, CDR2 SYDVKM. This CDR3 contains 13 residues. V was clipped by 6 bases and J by 4 bases, with 9 bases between them. CDR3 DNA: TGTGCCAGCAGGGGGCATGGTAATGAAAAACTGTTTTTT. Translation gives CASRGHGNEKLFF. The whole variable domain, filled in from reference TRBV28 and TRBJ1-4, reads DVKVTQSSRYLVKRTGEKVFLECVQDMDHENMFWYRQDPGLGLRLIYFSYDVKMKEKGDIPEGYSVSREKKERFSLILESASTNQTSMYLCASRGHGNEKLFFGSGTQLSVL.